This is a list of T cell receptor beta chains from one sample in a study of cytomegalovirus exposure and HLA in healthy donors. Sequenced by immunoSEQ multiplex PCR; TCRdb stores in-frame clones only, minus some. The sample holds approximately 100,000 clones, roughly three quarters seen once. The sequencing input was PBMCs. The receptors derive from a middle-aged man in good health and CMV-seronegative. Each CDR3 is given with its conserved first and last residue. The D gene is left open where the match is weak. Size is omitted from some rows. Given values are once, few, many or a class for expanded clones.

TRBD1 TRBJ1-2 TRBV5-1 few CASSPGTGGWSYGYTF TGCGCCAGCAGCCCCGGGACAGGGGGATGGTCCTATGGCTACACCTTC
TRBD1 TRBJ1-5 TRBV18 once CASSHDRDQPQHF TGTGCCAGCTCACATGACAGGGATCAGCCCCAGCATTTT
TRBD2 TRBJ2-5 TRBV7-9 - CASSLRGSGGQETQYF TGTGCCAGCAGCCTCCGAGGGAGCGGGGGGCAAGAGACCCAGTACTTC
- TRBJ2-7 TRBV29-1 - CSVGVRARSYEQYF TGCAGCGTTGGTGTGAGGGCCCGCTCCTACGAGCAGTACTTC
- TRBJ2-5 TRBV5-1 - CASSSQTGQETQYF TGCGCCAGCAGCTCCCAGACAGGCCAAGAGACCCAGTACTTC
TRBD1 TRBJ1-1 TRBV5-5 - CASSLQMTGVNTEAFF TGTGCCAGCAGCTTACAAATGACAGGGGTCAACACTGAAGCTTTCTTT
TRBD1 TRBJ1-1 TRBV28 - CASRLTGARAEAFF TGTGCCAGCAGACTCACAGGGGCCAGGGCTGAAGCTTTCTTT
TRBD2 TRBJ2-2 TRBV7-3 - CASSFRSGGPGELFF TGTGCCAGCAGCTTTAGGAGCGGGGGGCCCGGGGAGCTGTTTTTT
- TRBJ2-5 TRBV7-2 - CASGETSQETQYF TGTGCCAGTGGGGAGACTAGCCAAGAGACCCAGTACTTC
- TRBJ2-7 TRBV5-1 - CASSINAGPLLEQYF TGCGCCAGCAGCATCAATGCAGGCCCCCTCCTCGAGCAGTACTTC
TRBD2 TRBJ2-1 TRBV27 few CASSLRRGASEQFF TGTGCCAGCAGTTTAAGGCGGGGGGCAAGTGAGCAGTTCTTC
TRBD2 TRBJ2-5 TRBV5-1 - CASSPSGGAGETQYF TGCGCCAGCAGCCCAAGCGGGGGGGCCGGGGAGACCCAGTACTTC
- TRBJ1-2 TRBV23-1 few CASSQSSSGSKGAWRYGYTF TGCGCCAGCAGTCAATCTTCGAGTGGATCAAAGGGAGCGTGGCGCTATGGCTACACCTTC
- TRBJ1-6 TRBV5-4 - CASRTGLNSPLHF TGTGCCAGCAGGACAGGTCTTAATTCCCCCCTCCACTTT
- TRBJ2-7 TRBV19 once CASSSSTRGEQYF TGTGCCAGTAGTTCCTCGACCCGGGGCGAGCAGTACTTC
TRBD2 TRBJ2-5 TRBV7-9 - CASSLRTSGGETQYF TGTGCCAGCAGCCTAAGGACTAGCGGTGGGGAGACCCAGTACTTC
TRBD1 TRBJ2-7 TRBV5-1 - CASSGTGIYEQYF TGCGCCAGCTCCGGGACAGGGATCTACGAGCAGTACTTC
TRBD1 TRBJ1-1 TRBV5-6 - CASSLPGQDTEAFF TGTGCCAGCAGCTTGCCCGGACAGGACACTGAAGCTTTCTTT
TRBD1 TRBJ1-5 TRBV6-5 few CASSTGTGTAQHF TGTGCCAGCAGCACCGGGACAGGGACGGCCCAGCATTTT
TRBD1 TRBJ2-1 TRBV5-1 - CASSRAGTGTYNEQFF TGCGCCAGCAGCCGCGCCGGGACAGGGACCTACAATGAGCAGTTCTTC
- TRBJ2-4 TRBV2 - CASSEVPGNIQYF TGTGCCAGCAGTGAAGTGCCAGGAAACATTCAGTACTTC
- TRBJ1-4 TRBV19 - CAAGRADPRPGGKLFF TGTGCCGCGGGCAGGGCCGACCCCCGCCCGGGGGGAAAACTGTTTTTT
TRBD2 TRBJ2-6 TRBV6-1 - CASSEGAAGAYSGANVLTF TGTGCCAGCAGTGAAGGAGCAGCGGGGGCCTACTCTGGGGCCAACGTCCTGACTTTC
- TRBJ2-3 TRBV7-9 - CSSSLDTRTDTQYF TGTTCCAGCAGCTTAGACACCCGCACAGATACGCAGTATTTT
TRBD1 TRBJ1-6 TRBV6-1 - CASSGHRGGNSPLHF TGTGCCAGCAGTGGCCACAGGGGGGGTAATTCCCCCCTCCACTTT
- TRBJ2-3 TRBV7-9 - CASSLLRTDTQYF TGTGCCAGCAGCTTACTTCGCACAGATACGCAGTATTTT
- TRBJ1-5 TRBV28 - CASIRQANQPQHF TGTGCCAGCATACGACAGGCCAATCAGCCCCAGCATTTT
- TRBJ2-1 TRBV5-1 - CASSLGQGRYNEQFF TGCGCCAGCAGCTTGGGGCAGGGCAGGTACAATGAGCAGTTCTTC
- TRBJ2-2 TRBV2 - CASHRANTGELFF TGTGCCAGCCACAGGGCGAACACCGGGGAGCTGTTTTTT
- TRBJ2-7 TRBV30 - CAWSVPGEQYF TGTGCCTGGAGTGTACCGGGGGAGCAGTACTTC
- TRBJ2-7 TRBV5-6 once CASSSTATYEQYF TGTGCCAGCAGCTCGACAGCAACCTACGAGCAGTACTTC
- TRBJ2-7 TRBV11-2 - CASSFGDNSYEQYF TGTGCCAGCAGCTTCGGGGACAACTCCTACGAGCAGTACTTC
- TRBJ1-5 TRBV29-1 few CSVGEGVQPQHF TGCAGCGTTGGTGAGGGAGTTCAGCCCCAGCATTTT
TRBD1 TRBJ1-5 TRBV2 - CASSDDRANQPQHF TGTGCCAGCAGTGACGACAGGGCCAATCAGCCCCAGCATTTT
- TRBJ1-2 TRBV1 few CTSSQAPGTGPYGYTF TGCACCAGCAGCCAAGCCCCCGGGACAGGGCCGTATGGCTACACCTTC
- TRBJ2-7 TRBV20-1 - CSASLASEQYF TGCAGTGCTAGTCTAGCATCCGAACAGTACTTC
- TRBJ1-2 TRBV18 - CASSLQGPINYGYTF TGTGCCAGCTCATTACAGGGACCGATAAACTATGGCTACACCTTC
- TRBJ2-5 TRBV6-1 - CASSDPMGGAVETQYF TGTGCCAGCAGTGACCCCATGGGGGGGGCCGTAGAGACCCAGTACTTC
TRBD1 TRBJ1-2 TRBV4-1 - CASSQDQNRGQYGYTF TGCGCCAGCAGCCAAGATCAGAACAGGGGACAATATGGCTACACCTTC
TRBD1 TRBJ1-4 TRBV18 - CASSPSRGPGEKLFF TGTGCCAGCTCACCTTCCAGGGGGCCAGGTGAAAAACTGTTTTTT
- TRBJ2-5 TRBV9 few CASSVGSEETQYF TGTGCCAGCAGCGTAGGCAGTGAAGAGACCCAGTACTTC
- TRBJ2-7 TRBV6-5 - CASSYSPGKGYEQYF TGTGCCAGCAGTTACTCGCCAGGAAAAGGATACGAGCAGTACTTC
- TRBJ1-4 TRBV6-5 - CASSYSHPGEKLFF TGTGCCAGCAGTTACTCCCACCCAGGTGAAAAACTGTTTTTT
- TRBJ1-2 TRBV30 - CAWSVSTNYGYTF TGTGCCTGGAGTGTATCTACTAACTATGGCTACACCTTC
- TRBJ2-3 TRBV7-3 - CASSSGTSTDTQYF TGTGCCAGCAGCTCCGGGACTAGCACAGATACGCAGTATTTT
- TRBJ1-1 TRBV18 - CASSLQELNTEAFF TGTGCCAGCTCATTACAGGAGCTGAACACTGAAGCTTTCTTT
- TRBJ2-3 TRBV19 - CASSLGVLASSTDTQYF TGTGCCAGTAGTCTCGGGGTGTTAGCCTCGAGCACAGATACGCAGTATTTT
TRBD1 TRBJ1-6 TRBV2 - CASGVDRDNSPLHF TGTGCCAGCGGAGTGGACAGGGATAATTCACCCCTCCACTTT
- TRBJ2-5 TRBV10-2 - CASRGSQETQYF TGCGCCAGTAGGGGATCCCAAGAGACCCAGTACTTC